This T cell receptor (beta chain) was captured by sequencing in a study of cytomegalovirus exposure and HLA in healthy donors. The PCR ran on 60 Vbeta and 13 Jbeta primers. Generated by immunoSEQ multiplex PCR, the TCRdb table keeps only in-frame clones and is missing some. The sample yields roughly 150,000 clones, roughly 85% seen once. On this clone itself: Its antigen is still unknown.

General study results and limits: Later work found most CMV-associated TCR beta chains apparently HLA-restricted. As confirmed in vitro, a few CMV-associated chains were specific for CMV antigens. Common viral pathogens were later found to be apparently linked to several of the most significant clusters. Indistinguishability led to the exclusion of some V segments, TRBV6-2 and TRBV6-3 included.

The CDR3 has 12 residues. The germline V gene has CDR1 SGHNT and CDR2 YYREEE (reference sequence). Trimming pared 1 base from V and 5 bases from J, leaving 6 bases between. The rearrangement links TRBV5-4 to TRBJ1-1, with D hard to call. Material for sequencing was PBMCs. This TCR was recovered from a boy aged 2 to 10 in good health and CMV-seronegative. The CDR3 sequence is CASSLFGTEAFF. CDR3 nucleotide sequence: TGTGCCAGCAGCTTGTTCGGGACTGAAGCTTTCTTT.